This TCR beta chain was found in a study of cytomegalovirus exposure and HLA in healthy donors. Study information: The roughly 120 validation repertoires, a later analysis reported, used the same platform as the 666 first-cohort repertoires.

The donors were members of the 120-subject validation cohort (separate from the roughly 660-subject first cohort). With respect to this clone: What it binds is unknown.

The V gene lost 5 bases and the J gene lost 0 bases, with 6 bases spanning the gap. Germline V gives CDR1 MRHNA, CDR2 SNTAGT. The CDR3 has 13 amino acids. Sequencing was performed with immunoSEQ multiplex PCR; in TCRdb, only in-frame clones are kept and a portion is missing. The table includes some 170,000 clones, 84% detected once. Findings and caveats of the study: It was 150 to 200 TCR beta chains that were listed as cytomegalovirus-associated. With high specificity and sensitivity, the classifier reportedly diagnosed cytomegalovirus status.

This TCR was sampled from a man aged 25 to 40 in good health and CMV-seropositive. The sample taken for sequencing was PBMCs. V usage is TRBV6-4 and J usage is TRBJ2-3; the D gene is possibly TRBD2 (5 bases). DNA for the CDR3: TGTGCCAGCAGTAGCGGTAGCACAGATACGCAGTATTTT. Translated: CASSSGSTDTQYF.